These 27 T cell receptor beta chains share one sample of origin, sequenced in a study of T cells in Graves' hyperthyroidism and ophthalmopathy. RNA transcripts yielded amplified TCR beta CDR3 regions. RT-PCR in the first round (using the HTBI primer set) targeted the TCR CDR3. TCRdb itself ran the multiplex PCR reads through MiXCR, one entry per CDR3 protein. This table has over 700,000 distinct CDR3 sequences, 38% appearing once. The specimen was blood. The receptors were gathered from a man younger than 35 with Graves' hyperthyroidism.

The chain has TRBV19 and TRBJ1-5, with a possible D match to TRBD1 (5 bases). Between the trimmed V and J ends, which lost 5 bases and 0 bases, there was a span of 14 bases. CDR1 is LNHDA, CDR2 SQIVND, per germline (reference sequence). The CDR3 totals 16 residues. In DNA, the CDR3 is TGTGCCAGTAGTCCGCCGACGGGGGATAGCAATCAGCCCCAGCATTTT. Its translation is CASSPPTGDSNQPQHF. The whole variable domain, remainder taken from reference TRBV19 and TRBJ1-5, is DGGITQSPKYLFRKEGQNVTLSCEQNLNHDAMYWYRQDPGQGLRLIYYSQIVNDFQKGDIAEGYSVSREKKESFPLTVTSAQKNPTAFYLCASSPPTGDSNQPQHFGDGTRLSIL.

This clonotype has just a few counts. The rearrangement joins TRBV12-3 or TRBV12-4 to TRBJ2-5; 8 positions agree with TRBD1. CDR3 length equals 15 residues. The trim removed 6 bases at V and 1 base at J, leaving 7 bases unmatched. In DNA form, the CDR3 reads TGTGCCAGCAGCCCGACAGGGGAACTCCAAGAGACCCAGTACTTC. Translating it yields CASSPTGELQETQYF.

The chain recombines TRBV6-6 with TRBJ2-7; possibly TRBD1 for D (6 bases). The CDR3 is 13 residues long. V was clipped by 5 bases and J by 4 bases, with 12 bases between them. CDR1 is MNHNY and CDR2 is SVGAGI in the germline V gene (reference sequence). CDR3 nucleotides: TGTGCCAGCAGTGAAAGGGGGACGTACGAGCAGTACTTC. This sequence encodes CASSERGTYEQYF.

A few counts support this clonotype. The chain links TRBV7-3 to TRBJ1-1, with D perhaps matching TRBD1 (6 bases). V lost 4 bases to trimming and J lost 5 bases, with 26 bases between them. Per germline, CDR1 SGHTA and CDR2 FQGTGA. The CDR3 has 18 amino acids. The CDR3 nucleotides read TGTGCCAGCAGCTCCGACGGGGGGGCCGGTTCCTTGGGGACTGAAGCTTTCTTT. Its protein product is CASSSDGGAGSLGTEAFF.

The chain links TRBV20-1 to TRBJ1-5; a possible D gene is TRBD1 (5 bases). Germline assignment: CDR1 DFQATT and CDR2 SNEGSKA (reference sequence). The V end lost 0 bases, the J end lost 4 bases, and 19 bases lay between the germline ends. The length of the CDR3 is 17 residues. This CDR3 is CSARDQLGHGLNQPQHF. Written as DNA, the CDR3 is TGCAGTGCTAGAGATCAGCTAGGACATGGACTTAATCAGCCCCAGCATTTT.

This clonotype was detected ten times or more. The chain recombines TRBV7-2 with TRBJ2-7; D could derive from TRBD1 or TRBD2 (5 bases each). The CDR3 loop spans 15 amino acids. Germline V gene sequence: CDR1 SGHTA, CDR2 FQGNSA. Trimming stripped 4 bases from V and 0 bases from J, with 13 bases between. CDR3 amino acids: CASSSRGMSSYEQYF. The CDR3 DNA is TGTGCCAGCAGCTCCCGGGGCATGAGCTCCTACGAGCAGTACTTC. Full variable domain (outside the CDR3, taken from reference TRBV7-2 and TRBJ2-7): GAGVSQSPSNKVTEKGKDVELRCDPISGHTALYWYRQSLGQGLEFLIYFQGNSAPDKSGLPSDRFSAERTGGSVSTLTIQRTQQEDSAVYLCASSSRGMSSYEQYFGPGTRLTVT.

To note about this clonotype: Since a much larger clone is just one base distant, this may be a read error. This chain joins TRBV19 and TRBJ1-1; D gene ambiguous. There are 15 residues in the CDR3. The germline gives CDR1 LNHDA, CDR2 SQIVND (reference sequence). V shed 1 base and J shed 4 bases, with 13 bases lying between them. In DNA, the CDR3 is TGTGCCAGTAGTATAGGGGTCAGCATTGGCACTGAAGCTTTCTTT. The encoded protein is CASSIGVSIGTEAFF.

In its sample, this clonotype was seen many times. The chain links TRBV29-1 to TRBJ2-7; D unresolved. The V end was cut by 6 bases, the J end by 3 bases, with 12 bases between. CDR3 length: 12 residues. Looked up from germline, CDR1 is SQVTM and CDR2 is ANQGSEA. The CDR3 sequence is CSVAGPHYEQYF. In DNA, the CDR3 is TGCAGCGTGGCCGGACCGCACTACGAGCAGTACTTC.

This clonotype showed up many times. V is TRBV2 and J is TRBJ1-1, with 7 bases aligning to TRBD1. Germline loops: CDR1 SNHLY, CDR2 FYNNEI. The CDR3 consists of 13 residues. After removal of 8 bases from V and 5 bases from J, the junction contained 8 bases not matched to a gene. The CDR3 is CASGSRGRTEAFF. CDR3 in DNA: TGTGCCAGCGGGAGCAGGGGGAGGACTGAAGCTTTCTTT.

This clonotype appeared a few times. V gene TRBV9 combines with J gene TRBJ1-1; TRBD1 might be the D (5 bases). Trimming stripped 5 bases from V and 5 bases from J, with 16 bases between. The CDR3 length is 14 residues. Germline CDR1 reads SGDLS; CDR2 reads YYNGEE. In DNA form, the CDR3 reads TGTGCCAGCAGTCAGGACGGGGGGAAGACTGAAGCTTTCTTT. Translated: CASSQDGGKTEAFF.

This clonotype appeared many times. V is TRBV19 and J is TRBJ2-5, with a possible D match to TRBD1 (5 bases). Germline CDR1 reads LNHDA; CDR2 reads SQIVND (reference sequence). Trimming took 3 bases from V and 2 from J, leaving 10 bases between them. The CDR3 consists of 14 residues. CDR3 nucleotide sequence: TGTGCCAGTAGTATGGGGCCAACGCAAGAGACCCAGTACTTC. Translating it yields CASSMGPTQETQYF.

This clonotype was detected a few times. In DNA form, the CDR3 reads TGTGCCAGCATCACGGCCTGGACCGGGTACGAGCAGTACTTC. It yields the protein CASITAWTGYEQYF. The V gene is TRBV7-9, the J gene TRBJ2-7; D is ambiguous. In germline, CDR1 is SEHNR, CDR2 FQNEAQ (reference sequence). The V and J ends lost 7 bases and 4 bases respectively, with 17 bases between them. The CDR3 is 14 residues long.

This chain connects TRBV20-1 to TRBJ1-4; D is ambiguous. The CDR3 runs to 14 residues. Trimming took 5 bases from V and 0 from J, leaving 10 bases between them. Germline V lookup: CDR1 DFQATT, CDR2 SNEGSKA (reference sequence). The CDR3 DNA is TGCAGTGCTCGTGACGGGGCAACTAATGAAAAACTGTTTTTT. Translated, it gives CSARDGATNEKLFF.

The chain is built from TRBV7-2 and TRBJ1-2; D not certain. This CDR3 region has 13 residues. The germline CDR1 and CDR2 sequences are SGHTA and FQGNSA. Trimming left V 3 bases short and J 10 bases short, with 15 bases between. DNA for the CDR3: TGTGCCAGCAGCTTCCGATCGGGAACCTCCTACACCTTC. The encoded protein is CASSFRSGTSYTF.

This chain links TRBV2 with TRBJ2-2, with D possibly TRBD2 on 6 matching bases. Germline V lookup: CDR1 SNHLY, CDR2 FYNNEI. The CDR3 has 16 amino acids. Deletions cut 5 bases from V and 5 bases from J, with 18 bases between. The CDR3 protein is CASSPIRLGGTGELFF. The CDR3 DNA reads TGTGCCAGCAGTCCCATCCGACTAGGAGGGACCGGGGAGCTGTTTTTT.

With respect to this clonotype: Since a much larger clone is just one base distant, this may be a read error. This CDR3 is missing its conserved last phenylalanine or tryptophan, likely due to a read error. V gene TRBV2 combines with J gene TRBJ1-2; TRBD1 is a possible D gene (5 bases). The V gene's germline CDR1 is SNHLY and CDR2 FYNNEI. The V gene lost 3 bases and the J gene lost 1 base, with 12 bases spanning the gap. This CDR3 is built from 15 residues. In DNA form, the CDR3 reads TGTGCCAGCAGTGAGGCCAGGGTCCTTAACTATGGCTACACCTAC. This codes for CASSEARVLNYGYTY.

The genes are TRBV7-2 and TRBJ1-1; D is unresolved. Trimming removed 5 bases from V and 3 bases from J, with 19 bases in between. Germline V gene data show CDR1 as SGHTA and CDR2 as FQGNSA. The CDR3 runs to 16 residues. Here the CDR3 reads CASSQDSQSGDTEAFF. CDR3 coding DNA: TGTGCCAGCAGCCAAGATTCCCAGAGCGGGGACACTGAAGCTTTCTTT.

This clonotype is a singleton in its sample. The chain joins TRBV7-6 to TRBJ2-7; D is unclear. Trimming pared 0 bases from V and 9 bases from J, leaving 27 bases between. CDR3 length: 18 amino acids. The V gene's germline CDR1 is SGHVS and CDR2 FNYEAQ. The DNA for the CDR3 is TGTGCCAGCAGCTTAGCCGGCAGGACCCCTTCCGCGCTGGACGGGCAGTACTTC. This gives the protein CASSLAGRTPSALDGQYF.

V gene TRBV25-1 combines with J gene TRBJ1-2; 9 nucleotides match TRBD1. This CDR3 has 17 amino acids. The J segment lost 3 bases and the V segment lost 4 bases, leaving 12 bases of the junction unmatched. The germline V gene has CDR1 MGHDK and CDR2 SYGVNS. DNA of the CDR3: TGTGCCAGCAGTGCTAGCCAGGGACAGGGTCGGCACTATGGCTACACCTTC. Protein product: CASSASQGQGRHYGYTF.

Note on this clonotype: This may come from a read error, since a much larger clone is one base off. The chain couples TRBV10-2 to TRBJ2-7; D unresolved. The germline gives CDR1 WSHSY, CDR2 SAAADI. CDR3 length equals 11 residues. The CDR3 nucleotides are TGCGTCAGCACCTCCCGTGGCGAGCAGTACTTC. Translating it yields CVSTSRGEQYF.

In the case of this clonotype: This may be a read error, as it is one base from a much larger clone. J is TRBJ1-2 and V is TRBV7-2; D uncertain. Germline CDR1 and CDR2: SGHTA and FQGNSA. The CDR3 consists of 15 residues. Trimming left V 5 bases short and J 0 bases short, with 13 bases between. This chain's CDR3 is CASSRARIANYGYTF. In nucleotides, the CDR3 is TGTGCCAGCAGCCGGGCGAGAATTGCTAACTATGGCTACACCTTC.

This clonotype was seen a handful of times. The V and J genes are TRBV6-6 and TRBJ1-5; unclear D gene. The CDR3 covers 13 residues. V dropped 2 bases and J dropped 6 bases, with 8 bases sitting between them. Germline V gene data show CDR1 as MNHNY and CDR2 as SVGAGI (reference sequence). The CDR3 DNA follows: TGTGCCAGCAGTTACGTGGCAGGTCAGCCCCAGCATTTT. Its protein is CASSYVAGQPQHF.

The V and J genes are TRBV7-2 and TRBJ2-7, with a tentative D call TRBD2 (6 bases). CDR1 and CDR2 from the germline V gene are SGHTA and FQGNSA. The CDR3 sequence is 14 residues long. Trimming took off 2 bases at V and 7 bases at J, with 15 bases between the two ends. CDR3 DNA sequence: TGTGCCAGCAGCTTAATGGCGGGGAACAATGAGCAGTACTTC. Its translation: CASSLMAGNNEQYF. The variable domain in full, completed from reference TRBV7-2 and TRBJ2-7, reads GAGVSQSPSNKVTEKGKDVELRCDPISGHTALYWYRQSLGQGLEFLIYFQGNSAPDKSGLPSDRFSAERTGGSVSTLTIQRTQQEDSAVYLCASSLMAGNNEQYFGPGTRLTVT.

V is TRBV10-3 and J is TRBJ1-1, with 7 bases identical to TRBD1. The CDR3 spans 15 residues. V was pared by 10 bases and J by 1 base, with 12 bases of the junction left unmatched. Germline loops: CDR1 ENHRY, CDR2 SYGVKD. The CDR3 reads CASTKRQGRNTEAFF. The CDR3 region has the DNA TGTGCCAGCACTAAACGACAGGGAAGGAACACTGAAGCTTTCTTT.

This clonotype was picked up many times. The chain carries TRBV2 and TRBJ1-1; D remains ambiguous. Germline assignment: CDR1 SNHLY and CDR2 FYNNEI. The V and J ends lost 2 bases and 0 bases respectively, with 7 bases between them. The length of the CDR3 is 14 residues. The chain's CDR3 is CASSEQHMNTEAFF. The CDR3 DNA reads as TGTGCCAGCAGTGAACAGCATATGAACACTGAAGCTTTCTTT.

The gene calls are TRBV4-1 and TRBJ2-2; a weak D match, TRBD1 (6 bases). CDR1 is MGHRA and CDR2 is YSYEKL in the germline V gene. The CDR3 is 14 amino acids. With 2 bases removed from V and 5 bases from J, the gap between germline ends came to 9 bases. The CDR3 nucleotides are TGCGCCAGCAGCCAACTCAGGGGAACCGGGGAGCTGTTTTTT. Amino acid sequence: CASSQLRGTGELFF.

The table lists this clonotype with many counts. The chain joins TRBV7-9 to TRBJ1-4; D is perhaps TRBD1 (6 bases). Between the trimmed V and J ends, which lost 4 bases and 8 bases, there was a span of 23 bases. Germline-derived CDR1 and CDR2 are SEHNR and FQNEAQ (reference sequence). The CDR3 spans 17 residues. The CDR3 loop reads CASSSSGGSFVSEKLFF. The CDR3 nucleotides are TGTGCCAGCAGCTCATCGGGGGGCAGTTTCGTCTCCGAAAAACTGTTTTTT.